Detailed here is one T cell receptor (beta chain). Its antigen is not known. Use of 60 Vbeta and 13 Jbeta primers characterized the PCR. Method: immunoSEQ multiplex PCR; TCRdb's copy keeps in-frame clones and lacks some. This table holds 200,000 to 250,000 clones, under 90% found once. Germline loops: CDR1 SNHLY, CDR2 FYNNEI. This CDR3 contains 15 residues. V shed 6 bases, J shed 6 bases, and the junction held 8 bases outside the gene matches. This sample is drawn from a study of cytomegalovirus exposure and HLA in healthy donors. Study in general: Earlier findings included about 120 million unique TCR beta sequences obtained from 150 million to 200 million T cells. Study-wide results and limits: It was 164 TCR beta chains that were listed as cytomegalovirus-associated.

This receptor was taken from a human donor in good health. The source material was PBMCs. V and J are TRBV2 and TRBJ1-4; 9 bases fit TRBD1. In DNA form, the CDR3 reads TGTGCCAGCAGGGACCACAGGGGGCTAGATGAAAAACTGTTTTTT. This encodes CASRDHRGLDEKLFF.